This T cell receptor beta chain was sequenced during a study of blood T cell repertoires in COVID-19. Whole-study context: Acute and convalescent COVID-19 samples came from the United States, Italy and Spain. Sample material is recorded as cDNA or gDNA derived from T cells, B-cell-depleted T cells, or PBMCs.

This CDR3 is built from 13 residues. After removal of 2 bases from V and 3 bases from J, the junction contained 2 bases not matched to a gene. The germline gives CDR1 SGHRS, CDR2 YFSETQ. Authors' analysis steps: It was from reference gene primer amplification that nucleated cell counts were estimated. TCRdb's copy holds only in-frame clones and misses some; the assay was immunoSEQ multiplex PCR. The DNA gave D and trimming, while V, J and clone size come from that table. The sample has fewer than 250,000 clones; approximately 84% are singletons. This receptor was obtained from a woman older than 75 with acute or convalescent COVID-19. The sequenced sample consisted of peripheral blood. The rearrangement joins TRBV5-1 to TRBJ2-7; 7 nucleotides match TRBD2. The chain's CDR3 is CASSLGTNYEQYF. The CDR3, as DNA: TGCGCCAGCAGCTTAGGGACTAACTACGAGCAGTACTTC.